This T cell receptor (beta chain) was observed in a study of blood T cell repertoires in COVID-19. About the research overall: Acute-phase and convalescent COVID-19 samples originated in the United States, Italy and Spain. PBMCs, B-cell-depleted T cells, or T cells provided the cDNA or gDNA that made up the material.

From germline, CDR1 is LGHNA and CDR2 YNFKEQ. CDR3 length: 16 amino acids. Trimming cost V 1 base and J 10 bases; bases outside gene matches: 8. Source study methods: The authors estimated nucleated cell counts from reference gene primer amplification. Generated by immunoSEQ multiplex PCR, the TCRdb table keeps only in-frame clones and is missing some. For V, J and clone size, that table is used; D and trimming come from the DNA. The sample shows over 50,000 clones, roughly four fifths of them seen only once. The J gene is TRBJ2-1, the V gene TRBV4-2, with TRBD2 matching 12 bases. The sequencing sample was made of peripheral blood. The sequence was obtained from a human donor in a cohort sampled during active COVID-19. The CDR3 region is CASSQVLAGGEKEQFF. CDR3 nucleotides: TGTGCCAGCAGCCAAGTCCTAGCGGGGGGGGAAAAGGAGCAGTTCTTC.